Below, 14 T cell receptor beta chains from the same sample are listed, as sequenced in a study of human CD4 T cells and Enterobacteriaceae. Method: immunoSEQ multiplex PCR; TCRdb's copy keeps in-frame clones and lacks some. This sample has 25,000 to 30,000 clones; roughly 80% occur once, and the top ten carry approximately 0.95%. Sorting took every CD4+ cell except CD45RA+CCR7+CD95- naive cells, reaching over 98% purity. Sequenced input: memory CD4+ T cells from blood. The receptors originated from a human donor in good health.

The chain joins TRBV5-1 to TRBJ2-1; 13 nucleotides match TRBD2. Trimming at V came to 3 bases and at J to 7 bases, leaving 10 bases not matched to a gene. The CDR3 totals 17 residues. Germline V CDR1 and CDR2: SGHRS, YFSETQ. The CDR3, as DNA: TGCGCCAGCAGCTCCTTACTCACTAGCGGGGGGGCAAATGAGCAGTTCTTC. It is translated as CASSSLLTSGGANEQFF.

This clone is medium-sized in the sample. The rearrangement joins TRBV10-3 to TRBJ1-5; 8 nucleotides agree with TRBD1. Germline values: CDR1 ENHRY, CDR2 SYGVKD. This CDR3 region has 13 residues. J gave up 4 bases and V 9 bases, and 5 bases lay outside the gene matches. The CDR3 is CAIQGQENQPQHF. The CDR3 nucleotides are TGTGCCATACAGGGACAGGAGAATCAGCCCCAGCATTTT.

This clone was observed a handful of times. The rearrangement uses TRBV29-1 and TRBJ1-5, with a possible D match to TRBD1 (5 bases). Trimming removed 6 bases from V and 1 base from J, with 7 bases in between. The CDR3 is 12 amino acids. Per germline, CDR1 SQVTM and CDR2 ANQGSEA. This CDR3 reads CSVGTSNQPQHF. The CDR3, as DNA: TGCAGCGTGGGGACCAGCAATCAGCCCCAGCATTTT.

The chain couples TRBV19 to TRBJ2-4, with 9 positions matching TRBD1. There are 15 residues in the CDR3. Trimming at V came to 5 bases and at J to 4 bases, leaving 6 bases not matched to a gene. Germline V gene sequence: CDR1 LNHDA, CDR2 SQIVND (reference sequence). The CDR3 sequence is CASSPLGTGKNIQYF. The CDR3 DNA follows: TGTGCCAGTAGTCCCCTGGGGACAGGGAAAAACATTCAGTACTTC.

The V gene is TRBV7-2, the J gene TRBJ2-5, with 11 bases identical to TRBD2. The germline CDR1 and CDR2 sequences are SGHTA and FQGNSA. The length of the CDR3 is 15 residues. The V and J ends lost 5 bases and 5 bases, in that order; junction bases with no gene match: 7. CDR3 nucleotide sequence: TGTGCCAGCAGCAACTGGACTAGCGGGTTGGAGACCCAGTACTTC. Its translation is CASSNWTSGLETQYF.

The chain combines TRBV28 with TRBJ2-5, with no clear D. Trimming shortened V by 6 bases and J by 4 bases, and 3 bases separated the two germline ends. The CDR3 has 10 residues. Germline CDR1 is MDHEN and CDR2 is SYDVKM. The CDR3 DNA is TGTGCCAGCAGCGGAGAGACCCAGTACTTC. It specifies CASSGETQYF.

The sample holds one count of this clone. The V gene is TRBV19, the J gene TRBJ1-5, with 9 positions matching TRBD1. This CDR3 has 15 amino acids. The junction had 9 bases not matched to a gene; V was cut back by 6 bases and J by 6 bases. In germline, CDR1 is LNHDA, CDR2 SQIVND (reference sequence). As DNA, the CDR3 is TGTGCCAGTAGCGTGACAGGGGGTATCGGTCAGCCCCAGCATTTT. This encodes CASSVTGGIGQPQHF.

The chain combines TRBV28 with TRBJ2-1; D might be TRBD1 or TRBD2, each matching 6 bases. The CDR3 is 16 residues long. Germline lookup yields CDR1 MDHEN and CDR2 SYDVKM. Trimming took 3 bases from V and 0 from J, leaving 12 bases between them. CDR3 region: CASSFLGGLSYNEQFF. The CDR3 DNA is TGTGCCAGCAGTTTCTTAGGGGGGCTCTCCTACAATGAGCAGTTCTTC.

This clone occurred once. The germline gene is not matched at one end of the junction; a read error may be the cause. This sequence joins TRBV6-1 and TRBJ2-7, with D possibly TRBD1 on 6 matching bases. This CDR3 region has 12 residues. Germline CDR1 reads MNHNS; CDR2 reads SASEGT. The CDR3 DNA reads TGTGCCAGCAGTGAATCAATGAGACAGGAGATCTTC. Amino acids: CASSESMRQEIF.

The gene calls are TRBV2 and TRBJ2-1; D remains ambiguous. The CDR3 totals 12 residues. V lost 8 bases and J 6 bases, leaving 11 bases between the germline ends. Germline values: CDR1 SNHLY, CDR2 FYNNEI. For the CDR3, the DNA is TGTGCCAGCGCCATAGAAGGCAATGAGCAGTTCTTC. This sequence encodes CASAIEGNEQFF.

Of note for this clone: Mismatch with germline at one junction end may stem from a read error. This sequence joins TRBV5-1 and TRBJ1-4; a possible D gene is TRBD1 (5 bases). CDR3 size: 8 residues. The germline V gene encodes CDR1 SGHRS and CDR2 YFSETQ. The CDR3 sequence: CAINGTIF. The CDR3 nucleotides read TGCGCCATCAACGGGACGATTTTT.

The chain has TRBV4-1 and TRBJ2-2; no definite D call. This CDR3 spans 18 amino acids. Germline CDR1 reads MGHRA; CDR2 reads YSYEKL. V lost 2 bases to trimming and J lost 0 bases, with 16 bases between them. The CDR3 spells CASSQILVGATNTGELFF. The CDR3 DNA is TGCGCCAGCAGCCAAATCTTGGTAGGTGCGACGAACACCGGGGAGCTGTTTTTT.

The rearrangement uses TRBV5-1 and TRBJ2-7; a weak D match, TRBD2 (6 bases). Trimming removed 4 bases from V and 4 bases from J, with 15 bases in between. Germline CDR1 reads SGHRS; CDR2 reads YFSETQ. This CDR3 is 14 amino acids long. CDR3 amino acids: CASSLSGTLYEQYF. The DNA of the CDR3 is TGCGCCAGCAGCCTATCCGGGACTCTATACGAGCAGTACTTC.

This clone has more than one count but fewer than ten. The rearrangement joins TRBV18 to TRBJ2-5; no firm D call. Germline V gene data show CDR1 as KGHSH and CDR2 as LQKENI. V lost 2 bases, J lost 0 bases, and 7 bases lay in between. The length of the CDR3 is 14 residues. CDR3 protein: CASSPWADQETQYF. The CDR3 DNA reads as TGTGCCAGCTCACCATGGGCGGACCAAGAGACCCAGTACTTC.